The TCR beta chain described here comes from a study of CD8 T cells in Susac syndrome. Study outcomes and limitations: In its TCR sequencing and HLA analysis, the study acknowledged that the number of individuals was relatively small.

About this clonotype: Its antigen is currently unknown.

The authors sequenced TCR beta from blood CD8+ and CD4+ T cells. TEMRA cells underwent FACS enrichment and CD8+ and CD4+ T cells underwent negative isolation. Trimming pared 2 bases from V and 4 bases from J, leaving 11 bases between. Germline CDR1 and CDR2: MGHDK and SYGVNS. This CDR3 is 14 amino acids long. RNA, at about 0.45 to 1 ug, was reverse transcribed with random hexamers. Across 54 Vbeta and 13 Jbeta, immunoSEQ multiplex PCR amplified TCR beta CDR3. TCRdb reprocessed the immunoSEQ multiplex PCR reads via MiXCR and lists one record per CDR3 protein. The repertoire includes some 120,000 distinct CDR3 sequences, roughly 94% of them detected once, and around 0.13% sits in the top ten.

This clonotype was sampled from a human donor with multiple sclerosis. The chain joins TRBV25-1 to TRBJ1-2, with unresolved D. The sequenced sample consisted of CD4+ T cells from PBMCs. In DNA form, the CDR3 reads TGTGCCAGCAGTGAACCTGGCGGGATCTATGGCTACACCTTC. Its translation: CASSEPGGIYGYTF.